This T cell receptor beta chain was captured by sequencing in a study of tumor-infiltrating lymphocytes in oesophageal squamous cell carcinoma. The ends lost 6 bases at V and 10 bases at J; junction bases unmatched: 7. Germline loops: CDR1 SNHLY, CDR2 FYNNEI. This CDR3 region has 14 residues. This clonotype was picked up many times. TCRdb recomputed calls from the PCR reads with MiXCR, one row per CDR3 protein. The sample holds over 15,000 distinct CDR3 sequences; approximately 46% are singletons and the top ten take approximately 33%. The sample comprised normal esophageal tissue next to the tumor. The V gene is TRBV2, the J gene TRBJ2-1, with 12 nucleotides matching TRBD2. The TCR was taken from a female donor with esophageal squamous cell carcinoma. The CDR3 nucleotides are TGTGCCAGCAGAGGCGTCGGACTAGCGGGGGAGCAGTTCTTC. Translated: CASRGVGLAGEQFF.